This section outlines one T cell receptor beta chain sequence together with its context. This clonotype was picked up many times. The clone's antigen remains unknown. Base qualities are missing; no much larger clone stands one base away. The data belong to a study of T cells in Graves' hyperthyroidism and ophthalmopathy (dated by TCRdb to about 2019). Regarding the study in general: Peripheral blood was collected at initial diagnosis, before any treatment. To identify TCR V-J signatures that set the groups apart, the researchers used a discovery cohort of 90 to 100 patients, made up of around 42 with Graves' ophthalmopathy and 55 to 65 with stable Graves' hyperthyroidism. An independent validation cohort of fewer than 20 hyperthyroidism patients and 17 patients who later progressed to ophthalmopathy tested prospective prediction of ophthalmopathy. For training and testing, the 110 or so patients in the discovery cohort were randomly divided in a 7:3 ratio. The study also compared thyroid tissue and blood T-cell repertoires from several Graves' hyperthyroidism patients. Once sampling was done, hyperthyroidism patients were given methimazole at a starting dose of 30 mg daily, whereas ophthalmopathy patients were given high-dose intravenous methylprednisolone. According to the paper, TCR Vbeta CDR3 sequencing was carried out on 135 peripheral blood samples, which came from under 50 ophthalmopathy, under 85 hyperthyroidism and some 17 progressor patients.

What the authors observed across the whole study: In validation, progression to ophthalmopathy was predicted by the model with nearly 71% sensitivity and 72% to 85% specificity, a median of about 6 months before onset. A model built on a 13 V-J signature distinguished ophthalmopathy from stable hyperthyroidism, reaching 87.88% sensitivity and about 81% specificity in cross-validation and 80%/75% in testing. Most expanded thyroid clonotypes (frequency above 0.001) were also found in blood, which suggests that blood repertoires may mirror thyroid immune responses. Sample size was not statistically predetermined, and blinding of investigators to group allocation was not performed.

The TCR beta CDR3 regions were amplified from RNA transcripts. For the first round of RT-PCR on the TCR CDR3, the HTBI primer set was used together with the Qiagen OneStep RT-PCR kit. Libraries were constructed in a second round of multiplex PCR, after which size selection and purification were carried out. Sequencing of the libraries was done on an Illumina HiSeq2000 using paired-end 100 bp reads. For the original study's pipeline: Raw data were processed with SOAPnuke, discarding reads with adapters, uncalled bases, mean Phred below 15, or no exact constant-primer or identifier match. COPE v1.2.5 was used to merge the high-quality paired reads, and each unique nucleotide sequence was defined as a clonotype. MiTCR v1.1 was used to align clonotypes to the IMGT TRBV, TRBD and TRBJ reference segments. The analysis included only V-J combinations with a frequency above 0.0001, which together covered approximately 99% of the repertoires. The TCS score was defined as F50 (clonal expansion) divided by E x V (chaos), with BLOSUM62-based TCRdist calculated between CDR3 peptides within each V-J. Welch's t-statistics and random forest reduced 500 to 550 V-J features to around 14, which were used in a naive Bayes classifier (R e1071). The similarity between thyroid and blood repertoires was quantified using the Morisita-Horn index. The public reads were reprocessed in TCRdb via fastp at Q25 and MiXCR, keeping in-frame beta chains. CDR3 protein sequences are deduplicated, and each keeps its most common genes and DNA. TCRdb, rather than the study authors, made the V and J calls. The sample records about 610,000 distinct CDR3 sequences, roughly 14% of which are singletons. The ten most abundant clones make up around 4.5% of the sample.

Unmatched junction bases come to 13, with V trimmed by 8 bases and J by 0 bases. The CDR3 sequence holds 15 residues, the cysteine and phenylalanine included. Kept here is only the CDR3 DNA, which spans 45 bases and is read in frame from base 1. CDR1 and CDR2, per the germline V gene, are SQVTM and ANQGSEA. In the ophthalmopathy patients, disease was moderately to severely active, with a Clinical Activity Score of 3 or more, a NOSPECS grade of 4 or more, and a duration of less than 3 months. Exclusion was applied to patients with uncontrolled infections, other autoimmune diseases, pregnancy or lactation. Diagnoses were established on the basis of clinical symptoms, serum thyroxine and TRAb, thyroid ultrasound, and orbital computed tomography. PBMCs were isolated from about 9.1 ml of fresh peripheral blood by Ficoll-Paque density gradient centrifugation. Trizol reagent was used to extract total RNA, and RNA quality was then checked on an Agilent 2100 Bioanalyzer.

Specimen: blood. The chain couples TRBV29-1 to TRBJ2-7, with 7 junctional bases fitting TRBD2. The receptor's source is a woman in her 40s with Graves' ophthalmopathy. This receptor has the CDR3 CSIHLWGGSSYEQYF. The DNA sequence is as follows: TGCAGCATCCACCTGTGGGGGGGTAGCTCCTACGAGCAGTACTTC.